This paragraph reports one T cell receptor (beta chain). This sample stems from a study of blood T cell repertoires in COVID-19. Whole-study context: Sample material is recorded as cDNA or gDNA derived from T cells, B-cell-depleted T cells, or PBMCs.

This CDR3 is built from 14 residues. CDR1 MDHEN and CDR2 SYDVKM come from the germline V gene. V lost 3 bases and J 1 base, leaving 10 bases between the germline ends. The repertoire was sequenced with immunoSEQ multiplex PCR; TCRdb's copy has only in-frame clones and lacks some. In the table there are over 300,000 clones, roughly 88% of which are singletons. Sequenced: peripheral blood. This chain uses TRBV28 with TRBJ2-7; D is unresolved. This clonotype was sampled from a woman in her 50s with acute or convalescent COVID-19. The CDR3 region is CASSFRRNSYEQYF. The CDR3 DNA reads TGTGCCAGCAGTTTTCGGAGAAATTCCTACGAGCAGTACTTC.